Listed below are T cell receptor beta chains from one sample, sequenced in a study of PD-1 blockade in classical Hodgkin lymphoma. Here immunoSEQ multiplex PCR was the method, and the copy in TCRdb shows in-frame clones only, minus some. The profile covers over a thousand clones, with 70% to 85% appearing a single time and about 24% taken by the ten largest. This specimen was CD8+ T cells from blood, taken at baseline. The receptors here all came from a human donor with classical Hodgkin lymphoma. Both conserved end residues are part of each CDR3. A D gene is named only where the DNA matches it firmly. Clone size is not always given. Where it is, it says once, few, many or a class for expanded clones.

j_call	v_call	clone_size	d_call	cdr3_nt	cdr3_aa
TRBJ2-7	TRBV7-2	-	-	TGTGCCAGCAGCGAGACGCCCTCCTACGAGCAGTACTTC	CASSETPSYEQYF
TRBJ1-5	TRBV19	few	-	TGTGCCAGTAGTCATGGGAGCGGAGGGGTTCAGCCCCAGCATTTT	CASSHGSGGVQPQHF
TRBJ2-1	TRBV19	-	TRBD2	TGTGCCAGTAGTCGAACGAGCGGGGGGGTTGATGAGCAGTTCTTC	CASSRTSGGVDEQFF
TRBJ1-2	TRBV19	-	-	TGTGCCAGTAGAGAAAGTCGGCCTTGGTACGGCTACACCTTC	CASRESRPWYGYTF
TRBJ1-2	TRBV7-9	-	TRBD1	TGTGCCAGCAGCGATACAGGGGGTGTTGGCTACACCTTC	CASSDTGGVGYTF
TRBJ2-7	TRBV7-9	-	-	TGTGCCAGCAGCTTAGGTGGGGTGGACCAAATTAAGTGGGAGCAGTACTTC	CASSLGGVDQIKWEQYF
TRBJ2-2	TRBV29-1	-	-	TGCAGCGTTGCCTTGAACACCGGGGAGCTGTTTTTT	CSVALNTGELFF
TRBJ2-1	TRBV4-1	-	-	TGCGCCAGCAGCCAAAGGGGGGGCAACAATGAGCAGTTCTTC	CASSQRGGNNEQFF
TRBJ2-3	TRBV4-1	-	-	TGCGCCAGCAGCCAATTACTAGCCACAGATACGCAGTATTTT	CASSQLLATDTQYF
TRBJ1-2	TRBV9	-	-	TGTGCCAGCAGCCCCCCAGTAGGCGAGGGAGTCCATGGCTACACCTTC	CASSPPVGEGVHGYTF
TRBJ2-7	TRBV7-9	-	TRBD1	TGTGCCAGCAGCCTGCAGGGGGCAAACTACGAGCAGTACTTC	CASSLQGANYEQYF
TRBJ2-2	TRBV2	once	-	TGTGCCAGCAGTGAGGGAAGGGAGCTGTTTTTT	CASSEGRELFF
TRBJ2-5	TRBV5-1	-	-	TGCGCCATCTGGTACCAAGAGACCCAGTACTTC	CAIWYQETQYF
TRBJ2-1	TRBV10-2	once	-	TGCGCCAGCTCACGGACTGGAGAGCAGTTCTTC	CASSRTGEQFF
TRBJ2-3	TRBV7-2	-	TRBD1	TGTGCCAGCAGCTTAGACAGGGGGCGTTTCACAGATACGCAGTATTTT	CASSLDRGRFTDTQYF
TRBJ2-3	TRBV27	-	-	TGTGCCAGCGGGGGGGCTTTCACAGATACGCAGTATTTT	CASGGAFTDTQYF
TRBJ2-7	TRBV5-1	-	TRBD1	TGCGCCAGCAGCTGGGACAGGGGGCTCTTCGAGCAGTACTTC	CASSWDRGLFEQYF